This T cell receptor (beta chain) is drawn from a study of blood T cell repertoires in COVID-19. Those who participated ranged in age from 18 to 89 years and resided in 24 US areas. The data were produced by immunoSEQ multiplex PCR, yet TCRdb's version contains in-frame clones alone and is incomplete. In the table there are around 450,000 clones, about 90% of which are singletons. The CDR3 is made up of 14 amino acids. Looked up from germline, CDR1 is MNHEY and CDR2 is SVGAGI. Between the trimmed V and J ends, which lost 0 bases and 4 bases, there was a span of 7 bases. This clone was counted a few times.

The source material was PBMCs or T cells enriched from blood (not recorded which). The chain couples TRBV6-5 to TRBJ1-3; D gene uncertain. The TCR comes from a young man who had recovered from COVID-19. DNA of the CDR3: TGTGCCAGCAGTTACTCTCGCGGGGGAAACACCATATATTTT. This translates into CASSYSRGGNTIYF.